The 3 T cell receptor beta chains listed next were all sequenced from one sample in a study of CD8 T cells in ankylosing spondylitis (dated by TCRdb to about 2017). Findings and caveats that apply to the study as a whole: A TCR beta motif of 8 or 9 highly homologous amino acid variants appeared characteristic of blood from ankylosing spondylitis patients.

The antigens these receptors bind are not known. The method behind the library was 5' RACE. Sequenced using an Illumina HiSeq 2500. TCRdb reprocessed the public reads (quality trimming at Q25 with fastp, clone calling with MiXCR) and kept in-frame beta chains. Rows with one shared CDR3 protein collapse into an entry with the most common genes and DNA. The sample data list 100,000 to 150,000 distinct CDR3 sequences, and approximately 17% of these were observed just once. The ten biggest clones cover 33% of the sample. Sequencing used blood, either unsorted or a sorted T cell fraction (not recorded which). The receptors were gathered from a male donor with ankylosing spondylitis.

The chain is built from TRBV15 and TRBJ2-1; 9 nucleotides line up with TRBD1. The V segment lost 2 bases and the J segment 4 bases; nucleotides outside the gene matches: 9. The CDR3 runs to 17 residues. From germline, CDR1 is LNHNV and CDR2 YYDKDF (reference sequence). CDR3 DNA: TGTGCCACCAGCAGATCTCCCCCCGACAGGGGGTACAATGAGCAGTTCTTC. This gives the protein CATSRSPPDRGYNEQFF.

This clonotype was picked up a small number of times. V is TRBV7-3 and J is TRBJ2-7; TRBD1 matches at 8 bases. The V segment lost 5 bases and the J segment 3 bases; nucleotides outside the gene matches: 6. CDR3 length: 14 residues. Looked up from germline, CDR1 is SGHTA and CDR2 is FQGTGA. The CDR3 is CASSQGAVGYEQYF. The CDR3 DNA reads as TGTGCCAGCAGCCAGGGGGCGGTCGGCTACGAGCAGTACTTC.

The chain is built from TRBV21-1 and TRBJ2-1; the table's D call, TRBD1, has no DNA check behind it. TRBV21-1 is flagged as a pseudogene. CDR3 length: 15 residues. CDR3 sequence reads: CASPLGVAAPDEQFF. The CDR3 DNA follows: TGTGCCAGCCCCCTCGGGGTGGCAGCCCCCGATGAGCAGTTCTTC.